This T cell receptor (beta chain) was recorded in a study of blood T cell repertoires in COVID-19 (dated by TCRdb to 2020 to 2022). Regarding the study in general: Collaborator samples came from the United States, Italy and Spain and covered acute and convalescent phases of COVID-19. The prospective study material was composed of cDNA or gDNA derived from T cells, B-cell-depleted T cells, or PBMCs. Deeply sampled blood TCRbeta repertoires from subjects exposed to, actively infected with, or recovered from COVID-19 were included in the dataset. A freely available public database, intended as a resource for researchers studying the immune response to SARS-CoV-2, is where the repertoires were released. The samples were drawn from the first 160 participants of the ongoing ImmuneRACE study and from more than 1,000 subjects provided by 6 global collaborators. Sample metadata almost always included a de-identified subject ID, COVID-19 status, age in years and sex. HLA class I and class II types, where available, came from metadata supplied by the sample provider rather than from assay-based typing. Broad study findings and their caveats: Clinical and demographic metadata were provided uncurated, with the amount varying by source and participant.

TCRbeta CDR3 regions were amplified from genomic DNA using the immunoSEQ Assay, a bias-controlled multiplex PCR. Under the source paper's analysis protocol: The number of nucleated cells in each sample was estimated from the amplification of reference gene primers within the assay. To quantify the absolute abundance of each unique TCRbeta CDR3 rearrangement, sequence reads were collapsed and filtered. For each sample, productive Simpson clonality was calculated as the square root of Simpson's diversity index over productive rearrangements. As stored in TCRdb, this immuneACCESS dataset retains in-frame rearrangements with V and J assigned. A fraction of the clones does not appear; measured against another copy, unresolved V genes explain less than half of the discrepancy, and the remainder lacks a known reason. V, J and clone size reflect that table, while D and trimming were determined from the DNA. Here the sample has 100,000 to 150,000 clones; 87% occur a single time. The ten largest clones take up 6.5% to 8.5% of the sample.

CDR1 and CDR2 were assigned from the germline V gene as MDHEN and SYDVKM. V lost 1 base and J lost 0 bases; the stretch between them is 7 bases long. Spanning cysteine to phenylalanine, the CDR3 consists of 14 amino acids. The kept DNA is CDR3 alone, 42 bases in frame from the first base. Details on this clone: Its antigen is unknown. One base away there is no much larger clone; base qualities are not given.

The collaborating institutions used their own protocols to collect whole blood in K2EDTA tubes. For TCRbeta analysis, collaborators shipped samples in one of three forms: frozen whole blood, isolated PBMCs, or DNA extracted from either of those sample types. Sequencing input: peripheral blood. The receptor comes from a human donor in a cohort sampled during active COVID-19. This sequence uses TRBV28 and TRBJ2-7, with no confidently assigned D gene. The sequenced DNA: TGTGCCAGCAGTTTATTGGTTAGCTCCTACGAGCAGTACTTC. This is translated as CASSLLVSSYEQYF.